Each of the 14 T cell receptor beta chains below was sequenced from the same sample in a study of vaccination effects on CD4 cells after COVID-19. These receptors have no known antigen. Under the ViraFEST assay, PBMC were stimulated with viral peptide pools so that antigen-specific CD4+ T cells expanded. Sequencing was performed afterwards. When around 10 days of culture had elapsed, CD4+ T cells were isolated. Vaccine recipients, nucleocapsid antibody negative, had no prior SARS-CoV-2 infection. TCRdb's table, derived via immunoSEQ multiplex PCR, lists solely in-frame clones and lacks some. The top ten clones hold 20% to 25% of a sample with about 38,000 clones, about two thirds of them seen once. Sequences were derived from CD4+ T cells from PBMCs cultured with SARS-CoV-2 spike peptides, sampled before COVID-19 vaccination. The receptor source for this set is a human donor who received a COVID-19 vaccine.

This chain connects TRBV5-1 to TRBJ2-7, with D tentatively TRBD2 (5 bases). CDR3 length equals 13 residues. Germline lookup yields CDR1 SGHRS and CDR2 YFSETQ. Trimming pared 4 bases from V and 5 bases from J, leaving 13 bases between. The CDR3 DNA sequence: TGCGCCAGCAGCCGCCCGGAGGAGAACGAGCAGTACTTC. This translates into CASSRPEENEQYF.

Only one count was recorded for this clone. This rearrangement joins TRBV30 to TRBJ1-2; D may be TRBD1 (6 bases). Germline values: CDR1 GTSNPN, CDR2 SVGIG (reference sequence). The CDR3 contains 12 residues. In nucleotides, the CDR3 is TGTGCTGGGGGGCGCCTCTACTATGGCTACACCTTC. Its translation is CAGGRLYYGYTF.

The rearrangement links TRBV11-2 to TRBJ2-5; D not certain. The V and J ends lost 1 base and 1 base respectively, with 4 bases between them. The CDR3 totals 13 residues. CDR1 and CDR2 from the germline V gene are SGHAT and FQNNGV. CDR3 DNA sequence: TGTGCCAGCAGCTTAGCCCGCCAAGAGACCCAGTACTTC. Amino acids: CASSLARQETQYF.

This sequence joins TRBV30 and TRBJ2-3; D possibly corresponds to TRBD2 (6 bases). Germline V gene data show CDR1 as GTSNPN and CDR2 as SVGIG (reference sequence). The CDR3 length is 12 residues. V lost 8 bases and J 3 bases, leaving 12 bases between the germline ends. The CDR3 DNA sequence: TGTGCCCGCTCCGGGGGAACAGATACGCAGTATTTT. Protein: CARSGGTDTQYF.

V gene TRBV29-1 combines with J gene TRBJ2-7, with a tentative D call TRBD2 (6 bases). CDR1 and CDR2 from the germline V gene are SQVTM and ANQGSEA. The CDR3 has 14 amino acids. Trimming cost V 4 bases and J 4 bases, with 17 bases left between them. CDR3 sequence (DNA): TGCAGCGTTGGGGGGGTAGGAGGTGAATACGAGCAGTACTTC. Amino acid sequence: CSVGGVGGEYEQYF.

CDR3 nucleotide sequence: TGTGCCAGCAGTGAGGGGAACACTGAAGCTTTCTTT. It is translated as CASSEGNTEAFF. The V call is TRBV2, the J call TRBJ1-1; D is unclear. Germline lookup yields CDR1 SNHLY and CDR2 FYNNEI. The CDR3 has 12 amino acids. Trimming shortened V by 3 bases and J by 1 base, and 3 bases separated the two germline ends. Drawing the rest from reference TRBV2 and TRBJ1-1, the complete variable domain is EPEVTQTPSHQVTQMGQEVILRCVPISNHLYFYWYRQILGQKVEFLVSFYNNEISEKSEIFDDQFSVERPDGSNFTLKIRSTKLEDSAMYFCASSEGNTEAFFGQGTRLTVV.

This clone was observed a few times. The chain combines TRBV28 with TRBJ1-5; D is unresolved. The V and J ends lost 3 bases and 3 bases respectively, with 9 bases between them. CDR3 size: 14 residues. Germline V gives CDR1 MDHEN, CDR2 SYDVKM. The CDR3 here is CASSLLSDNQPQHF. The CDR3 region has the DNA TGTGCCAGCAGTTTGTTGTCAGACAATCAGCCCCAGCATTTT.

This clone was found once. The chain joins TRBV6-5 to TRBJ2-1; D might be TRBD1 (6 bases). Germline V lookup: CDR1 MNHEY, CDR2 SVGAGI. Trimming took off 2 bases at V and 2 bases at J, with 10 bases between the two ends. CDR3 length: 15 residues. DNA of the CDR3: TGTGCCAGCAGTTACGGGGGCCCCCCCTACAATGAGCAGTTCTTC. It specifies CASSYGGPPYNEQFF.

The rearrangement links TRBV5-4 to TRBJ2-5, with 12 bases that match TRBD2. The CDR3 contains 18 residues. The V and J ends lost 0 bases and 0 bases, in that order; junction bases with no gene match: 6. Germline V gives CDR1 SGHNT, CDR2 YYREEE (reference sequence). As DNA, the CDR3 is TGTGCCAGCAGCTTGGCCCATACTAGCGGGGGGTACCAAGAGACCCAGTACTTC. Protein product: CASSLAHTSGGYQETQYF.

This clone has only a few counts. The rearrangement uses TRBV5-4 and TRBJ1-2; D perhaps matches TRBD1 (5 bases). Germline V gene sequence: CDR1 SGHNT, CDR2 YYREEE (reference sequence). The CDR3 is made up of 13 amino acids. Trimming removed 5 bases at V and 4 bases at J, with 12 bases between. The CDR3 DNA is TGTGCCAGCAGGGTTGGGACGGCCTATGGCTACACCTTC. As protein: CASRVGTAYGYTF.

The chain carries TRBV7-9 and TRBJ1-3; D gene uncertain. V was trimmed by 0 bases and J by 0 bases, leaving 9 bases between them. Germline CDR1 is SEHNR and CDR2 is FQNEAQ (reference sequence). This CDR3 contains 16 residues. The CDR3 here is CASSLAAGDSGNTIYF. The CDR3 coding sequence is TGTGCCAGCAGCTTAGCTGCAGGAGACTCTGGAAACACCATATATTTT.

The V gene is TRBV19, the J gene TRBJ1-1, with unresolved D. The CDR3 loop spans 14 amino acids. V was trimmed by 3 bases and J by 1 base, leaving 9 bases between them. Germline CDR1 reads LNHDA; CDR2 reads SQIVND (reference sequence). The CDR3 region has the DNA TGTGCCAGTAGTATTTTGCGGGCGAACACTGAAGCTTTCTTT. Translated: CASSILRANTEAFF.

This clone appeared a few times. For the CDR3, the DNA is TGTGCCAGCCAAGAAGGGGGGAACACTGAAGCTTTCTTT. Translation: CASQEGGNTEAFF. The chain has TRBV6-5 and TRBJ1-1; D is possibly TRBD1 (6 bases). Trimming left V 8 bases short and J 1 base short, with 11 bases between. The germline V gene encodes CDR1 MNHEY and CDR2 SVGAGI. This CDR3 comprises 13 residues.

The chain employs TRBV7-9 and TRBJ1-4; 12 positions agree with TRBD1. The ends lost 6 bases at V and 8 bases at J; junction bases unmatched: 13. Germline values: CDR1 SEHNR, CDR2 FQNEAQ (reference sequence). The CDR3 is 17 residues long. CDR3 in amino acids: CASSYSNRDRGREKLFF. The CDR3 region has the DNA TGTGCCAGCAGTTACTCTAACCGGGACAGGGGGCGAGAAAAACTGTTTTTT.